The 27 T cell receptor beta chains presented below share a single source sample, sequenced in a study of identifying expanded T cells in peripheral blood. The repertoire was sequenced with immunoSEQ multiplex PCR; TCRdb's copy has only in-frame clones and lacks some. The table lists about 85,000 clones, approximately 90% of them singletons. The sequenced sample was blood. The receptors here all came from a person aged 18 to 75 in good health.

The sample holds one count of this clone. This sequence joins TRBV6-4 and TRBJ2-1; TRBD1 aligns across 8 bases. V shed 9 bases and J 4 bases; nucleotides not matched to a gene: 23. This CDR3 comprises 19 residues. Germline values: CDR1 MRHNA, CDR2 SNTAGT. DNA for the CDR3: TGTGCCAGTCGTAACCCCGAGCCGAAGAGGACAGGGCAATACAATGAGCAGTTCTTC. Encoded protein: CASRNPEPKRTGQYNEQFF.

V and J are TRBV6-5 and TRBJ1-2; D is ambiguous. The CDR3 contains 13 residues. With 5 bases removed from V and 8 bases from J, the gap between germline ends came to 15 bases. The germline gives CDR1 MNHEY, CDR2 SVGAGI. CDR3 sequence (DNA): TGTGCCAGCAGTCCTAACAGCGTTGCCGGCTACACCTTC. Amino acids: CASSPNSVAGYTF.

This chain's CDR3 is CASSTLHHSGANVLTF. The DNA for the CDR3 is TGTGCCAGCAGTACCCTACACCACTCTGGGGCCAACGTCCTGACTTTC. The chain employs TRBV28 and TRBJ2-6; no clear D. The CDR3 loop spans 16 amino acids. CDR1 and CDR2 from the germline V gene are MDHEN and SYDVKM. Trimming pared 5 bases from V and 0 bases from J, leaving 11 bases between.

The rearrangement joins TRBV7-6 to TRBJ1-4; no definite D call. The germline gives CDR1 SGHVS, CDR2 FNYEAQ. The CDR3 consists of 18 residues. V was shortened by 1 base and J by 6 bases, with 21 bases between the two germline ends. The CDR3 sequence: CASSLGSGIVGSYEKLFF. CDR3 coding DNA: TGTGCCAGCAGCTTAGGGTCAGGAATAGTGGGATCTTATGAAAAACTGTTTTTT.

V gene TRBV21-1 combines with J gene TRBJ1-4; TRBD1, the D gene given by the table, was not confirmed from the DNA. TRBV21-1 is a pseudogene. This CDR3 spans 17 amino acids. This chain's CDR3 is CASSNPDRGEPNEKLFF. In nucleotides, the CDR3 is TGTGCCAGCAGCAATCCAGACAGGGGAGAGCCTAATGAAAAACTGTTTTTT.

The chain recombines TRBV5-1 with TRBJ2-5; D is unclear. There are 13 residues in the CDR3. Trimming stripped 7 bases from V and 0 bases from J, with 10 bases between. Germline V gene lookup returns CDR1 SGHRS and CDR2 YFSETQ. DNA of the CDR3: TGCGCCAGCTCGTTGGGGTACCAAGAGACCCAGTACTTC. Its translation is CASSLGYQETQYF.

The CDR3 region has the DNA TGTGCCACCAGCAGAGATGGGGGATTCGAGACCCAGTACTTC. This gives the protein CATSRDGGFETQYF. The chain uses TRBV15 and TRBJ2-5, with D perhaps being TRBD1 or TRBD2 (5 bases each). The germline V gene has CDR1 LNHNV and CDR2 YYDKDF (reference sequence). Trimming removed 0 bases from V and 5 bases from J, with 10 bases in between. The CDR3 covers 14 residues.

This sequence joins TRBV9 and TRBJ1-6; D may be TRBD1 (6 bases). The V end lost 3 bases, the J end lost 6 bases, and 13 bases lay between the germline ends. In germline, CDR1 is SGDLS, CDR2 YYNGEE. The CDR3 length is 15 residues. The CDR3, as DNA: TGTGCCAGCAGCGCAACCAGGGGACCTAATTCACCCCTCCACTTT. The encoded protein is CASSATRGPNSPLHF.

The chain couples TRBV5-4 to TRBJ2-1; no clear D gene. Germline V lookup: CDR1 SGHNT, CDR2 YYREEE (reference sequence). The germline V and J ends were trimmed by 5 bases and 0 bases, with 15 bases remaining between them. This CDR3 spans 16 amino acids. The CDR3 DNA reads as TGTGCCAGCAGGTTACAATCTATAAGCTCCTACAATGAGCAGTTCTTC. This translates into CASRLQSISSYNEQFF. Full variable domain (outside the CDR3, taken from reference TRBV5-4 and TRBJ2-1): ETGVTQSPTHLIKTRGQQVTLRCSSQSGHNTVSWYQQALGQGPQFIFQYYREEENGRGNFPPRFSGLQFPNYSSELNVNALELDDSALYLCASRLQSISSYNEQFFGPGTRLTVL.

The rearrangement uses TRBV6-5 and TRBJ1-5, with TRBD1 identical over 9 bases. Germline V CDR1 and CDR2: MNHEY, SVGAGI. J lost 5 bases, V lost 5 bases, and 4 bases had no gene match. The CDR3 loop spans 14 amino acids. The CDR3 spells CASSRTGVDQPQHF. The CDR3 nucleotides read TGTGCCAGCAGTCGGACAGGGGTAGATCAGCCCCAGCATTTT.

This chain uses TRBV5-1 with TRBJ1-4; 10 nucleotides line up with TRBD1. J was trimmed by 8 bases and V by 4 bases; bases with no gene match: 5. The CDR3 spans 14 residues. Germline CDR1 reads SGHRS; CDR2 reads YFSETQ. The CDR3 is CASSAGQGREKLFF. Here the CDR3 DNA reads TGCGCCAGCAGCGCGGGACAGGGGAGAGAAAAACTGTTTTTT.

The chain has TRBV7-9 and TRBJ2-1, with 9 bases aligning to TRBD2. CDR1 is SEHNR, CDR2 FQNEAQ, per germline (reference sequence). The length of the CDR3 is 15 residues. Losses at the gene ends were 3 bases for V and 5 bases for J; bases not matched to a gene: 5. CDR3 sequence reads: CASSFLAGVHNEQFF. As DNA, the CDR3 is TGTGCCAGCAGCTTTTTAGCGGGGGTTCACAATGAGCAGTTCTTC.

CDR3 sequence reads: CASSQEIGSGANVLTF. For the CDR3, the DNA is TGCGCCAGCAGCCAAGAAATTGGCTCTGGGGCCAACGTCCTGACTTTC. The rearrangement links TRBV4-3 to TRBJ2-6, with D hard to call. V dropped 0 bases and J dropped 0 bases, with 6 bases sitting between them. The CDR3 loop spans 16 amino acids. Germline V gene sequence: CDR1 LGHNA, CDR2 YSLEER.

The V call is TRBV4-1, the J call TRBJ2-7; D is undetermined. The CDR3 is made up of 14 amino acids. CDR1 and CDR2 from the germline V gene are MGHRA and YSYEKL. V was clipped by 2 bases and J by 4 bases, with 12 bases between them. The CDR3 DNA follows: TGCGCCAGCAGCCAACTTATTCGTGATTACGAGCAGTACTTC. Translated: CASSQLIRDYEQYF.

The CDR3 sequence: CASSQDGTSETDTQYF. For the CDR3, the DNA is TGCGCCAGCAGCCAAGACGGGACTAGCGAGACAGATACGCAGTATTTT. J is TRBJ2-3 and V is TRBV4-1; 10 bases are a match to TRBD2. J lost 3 bases, V lost 0 bases, and 3 bases had no gene match. Germline V gene lookup returns CDR1 MGHRA and CDR2 YSYEKL. The CDR3 spans 16 residues.

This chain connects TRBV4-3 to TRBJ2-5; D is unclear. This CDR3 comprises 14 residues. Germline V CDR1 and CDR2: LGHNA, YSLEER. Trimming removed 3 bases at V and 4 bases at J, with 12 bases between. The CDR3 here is CASSQDPAGETQYF. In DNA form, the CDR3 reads TGCGCCAGCAGCCAGGACCCCGCCGGAGAGACCCAGTACTTC.

CDR3 in amino acids: CASSLVGGYGTEAFF. For the CDR3, the DNA is TGTGCCAGCAGCTTAGTTGGGGGGTATGGCACTGAAGCTTTCTTT. The rearrangement links TRBV7-9 to TRBJ1-1; perhaps TRBD1 as D (5 bases). The CDR3 runs to 15 residues. Looked up from germline, CDR1 is SEHNR and CDR2 is FQNEAQ (reference sequence). V lost 1 base and J lost 4, with 13 bases in between.

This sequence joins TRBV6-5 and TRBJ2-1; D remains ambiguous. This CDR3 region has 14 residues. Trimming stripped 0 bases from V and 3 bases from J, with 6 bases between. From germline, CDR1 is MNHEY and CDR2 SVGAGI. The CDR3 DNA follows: TGTGCCAGCAGTTACTCAAGCAACTACAATGAGCAGTTCTTC. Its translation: CASSYSSNYNEQFF.

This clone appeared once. The CDR3 nucleotides are TGTGCCAGCTCACCATCGGGGGAGGCGGGCTACACCTTC. Encoded protein: CASSPSGEAGYTF. The rearrangement joins TRBV18 to TRBJ1-2; tentative D call: TRBD1 (5 bases). V was shortened by 2 bases and J by 8 bases, with 12 bases between the two germline ends. The CDR3 totals 13 residues. The germline gives CDR1 KGHSH, CDR2 LQKENI.

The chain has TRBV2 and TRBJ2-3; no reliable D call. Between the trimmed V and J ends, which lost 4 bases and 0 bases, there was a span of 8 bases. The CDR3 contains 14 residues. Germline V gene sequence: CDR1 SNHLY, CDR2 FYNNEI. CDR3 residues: CASSVVGSTDTQYF. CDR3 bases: TGTGCCAGCAGTGTTGTGGGGAGCACAGATACGCAGTATTTT.

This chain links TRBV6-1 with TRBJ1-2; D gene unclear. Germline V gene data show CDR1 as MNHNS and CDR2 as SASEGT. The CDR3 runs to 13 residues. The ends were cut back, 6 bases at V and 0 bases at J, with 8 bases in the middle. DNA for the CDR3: TGTGCCAGCAGCGCGACATCTAACTATGGCTACACCTTC. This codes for CASSATSNYGYTF.

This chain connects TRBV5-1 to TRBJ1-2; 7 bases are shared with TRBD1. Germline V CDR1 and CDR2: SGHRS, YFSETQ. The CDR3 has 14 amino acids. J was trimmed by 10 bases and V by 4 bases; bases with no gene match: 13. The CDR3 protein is CASSTTTGQKDYTF. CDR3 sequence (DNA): TGCGCCAGCAGCACAACGACAGGGCAGAAGGACTACACCTTC.

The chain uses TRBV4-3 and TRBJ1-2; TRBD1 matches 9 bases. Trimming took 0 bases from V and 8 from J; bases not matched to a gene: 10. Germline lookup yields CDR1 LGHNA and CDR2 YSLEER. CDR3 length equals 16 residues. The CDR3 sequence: CASSQDRGTGSRGYTF. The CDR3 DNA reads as TGCGCCAGCAGCCAAGATCGAGGGACAGGGAGTCGCGGCTACACCTTC.

As DNA, the CDR3 is TGTGCCAGCAGCGTAGGCGGGAGGTCGCCGAACACCGGGGAGCTGTTTTTT. This gives the protein CASSVGGRSPNTGELFF. V gene TRBV9 combines with J gene TRBJ2-2; 8 nucleotides line up with TRBD2. The CDR3 is made up of 17 amino acids. The J segment lost 0 bases and the V segment lost 0 bases, leaving 4 bases of the junction unmatched. CDR1 SGDLS and CDR2 YYNGEE come from the germline V gene. The full variable domain, completed using reference TRBV9 and TRBJ2-2, is DSGVTQTPKHLITATGQRVTLRCSPRSGDLSVYWYQQSLDQGLQFLIQYYNGEERAKGNILERFSAQQFPDLHSELNLSSLELGDSALYFCASSVGGRSPNTGELFFGEGSRLTVL.

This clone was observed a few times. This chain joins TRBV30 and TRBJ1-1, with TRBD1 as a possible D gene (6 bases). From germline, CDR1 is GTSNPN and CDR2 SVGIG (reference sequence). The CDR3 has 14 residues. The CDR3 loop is CALVKDSQNTEAFF. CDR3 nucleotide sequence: TGTGCACTCGTGAAGGACAGCCAGAACACTGAAGCTTTCTTT.

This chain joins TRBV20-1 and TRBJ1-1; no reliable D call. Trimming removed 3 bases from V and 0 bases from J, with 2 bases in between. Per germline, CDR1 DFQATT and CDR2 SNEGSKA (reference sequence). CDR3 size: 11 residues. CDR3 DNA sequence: TGCAGTGCTAGTCTGAACACTGAAGCTTTCTTT. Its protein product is CSASLNTEAFF.

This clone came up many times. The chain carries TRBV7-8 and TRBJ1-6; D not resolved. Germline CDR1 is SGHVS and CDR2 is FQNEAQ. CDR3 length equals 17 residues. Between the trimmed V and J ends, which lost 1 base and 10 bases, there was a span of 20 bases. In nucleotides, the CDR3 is TGTGCCAGCAGCTTAGTTCGATCAGGACTAAGTGGCTCACCCCTCCACTTT. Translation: CASSLVRSGLSGSPLHF.